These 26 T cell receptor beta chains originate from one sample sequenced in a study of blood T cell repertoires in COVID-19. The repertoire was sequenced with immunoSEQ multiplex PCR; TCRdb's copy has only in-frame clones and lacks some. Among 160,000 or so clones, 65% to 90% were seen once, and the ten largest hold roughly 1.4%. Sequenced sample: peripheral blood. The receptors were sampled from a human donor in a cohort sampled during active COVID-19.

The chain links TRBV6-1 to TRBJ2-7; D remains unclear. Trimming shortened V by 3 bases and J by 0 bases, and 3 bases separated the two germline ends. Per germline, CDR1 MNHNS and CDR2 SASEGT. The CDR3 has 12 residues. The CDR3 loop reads CASSDNSYEQYF. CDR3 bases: TGTGCCAGCAGTGACAACTCCTACGAGCAGTACTTC.

CDR3 sequence reads: CAISEGAPISGNTIYF. CDR3 nucleotide sequence: TGTGCCATCAGTGAGGGGGCCCCCATCTCTGGAAACACCATATATTTT. The chain joins TRBV10-3 to TRBJ1-3, with a tentative D call TRBD1 (5 bases). Per germline, CDR1 ENHRY and CDR2 SYGVKD. The CDR3 loop spans 16 amino acids. Trimming cost V 2 bases and J 0 bases, with 11 bases left between them.

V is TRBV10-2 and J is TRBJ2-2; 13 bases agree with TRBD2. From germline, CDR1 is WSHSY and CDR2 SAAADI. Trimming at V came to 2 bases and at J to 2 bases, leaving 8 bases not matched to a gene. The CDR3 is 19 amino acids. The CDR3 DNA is TGCGCCAGCAGTGAGCGGCTAGGACTAGCGGGAGCCAACACCGGGGAGCTGTTTTTT. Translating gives CASSERLGLAGANTGELFF.

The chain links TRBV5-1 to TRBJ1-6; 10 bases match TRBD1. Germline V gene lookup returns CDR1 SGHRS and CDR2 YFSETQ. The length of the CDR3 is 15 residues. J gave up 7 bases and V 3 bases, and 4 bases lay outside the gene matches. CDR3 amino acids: CASSWDRGDNSPLHF. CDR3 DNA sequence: TGCGCCAGCAGCTGGGACAGGGGTGACAATTCACCCCTCCACTTT.

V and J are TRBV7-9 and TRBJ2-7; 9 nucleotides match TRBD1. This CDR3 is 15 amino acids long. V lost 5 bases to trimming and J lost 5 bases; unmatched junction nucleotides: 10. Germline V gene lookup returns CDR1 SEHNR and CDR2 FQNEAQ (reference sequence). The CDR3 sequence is CASSIRRDRVDEQYF. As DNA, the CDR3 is TGTGCCAGCAGCATCAGGAGGGACAGGGTGGACGAGCAGTACTTC. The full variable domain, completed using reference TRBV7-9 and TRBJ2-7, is DTGVSQNPRHKITKRGQNVTFRCDPISEHNRLYWYRQTLGQGPEFLTYFQNEAQLEKSRLLSDRFSAERPKGSFSTLEIQRTEQGDSAMYLCASSIRRDRVDEQYFGPGTRLTVT.

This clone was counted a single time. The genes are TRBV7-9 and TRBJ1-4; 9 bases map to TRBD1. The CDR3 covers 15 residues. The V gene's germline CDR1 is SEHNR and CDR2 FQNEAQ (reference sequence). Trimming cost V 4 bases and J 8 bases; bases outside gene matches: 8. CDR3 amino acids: CASSSAGTGYEKLFF. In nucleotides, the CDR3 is TGTGCCAGCAGCTCAGCCGGGACAGGGTACGAAAAACTGTTTTTT. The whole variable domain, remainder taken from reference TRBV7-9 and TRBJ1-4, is DTGVSQNPRHKITKRGQNVTFRCDPISEHNRLYWYRQTLGQGPEFLTYFQNEAQLEKSRLLSDRFSAERPKGSFSTLEIQRTEQGDSAMYLCASSSAGTGYEKLFFGSGTQLSVL.

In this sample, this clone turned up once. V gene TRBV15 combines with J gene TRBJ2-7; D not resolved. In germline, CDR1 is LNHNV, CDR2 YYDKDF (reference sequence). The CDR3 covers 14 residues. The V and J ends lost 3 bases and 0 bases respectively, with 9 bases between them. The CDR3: CATSSHQFSYEQYF. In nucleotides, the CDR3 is TGTGCCACCAGCAGCCACCAGTTCTCCTACGAGCAGTACTTC.

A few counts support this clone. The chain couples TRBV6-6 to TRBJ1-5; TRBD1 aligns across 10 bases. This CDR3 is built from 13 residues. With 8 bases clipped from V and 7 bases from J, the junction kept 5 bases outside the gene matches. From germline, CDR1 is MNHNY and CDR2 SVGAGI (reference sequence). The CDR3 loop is CASSDRGRQPQHF. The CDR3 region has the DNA TGTGCCAGCTCAGACAGGGGGCGCCAGCCCCAGCATTTT.

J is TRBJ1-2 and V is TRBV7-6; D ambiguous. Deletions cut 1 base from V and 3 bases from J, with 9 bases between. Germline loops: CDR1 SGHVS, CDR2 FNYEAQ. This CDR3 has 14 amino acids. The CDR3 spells CASSLGAGDYGYTF. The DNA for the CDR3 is TGTGCCAGCAGCTTAGGGGCCGGGGACTATGGCTACACCTTC.

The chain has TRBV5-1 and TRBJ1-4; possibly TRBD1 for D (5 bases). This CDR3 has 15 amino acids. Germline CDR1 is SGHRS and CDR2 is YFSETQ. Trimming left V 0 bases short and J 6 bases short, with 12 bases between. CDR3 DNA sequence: TGCGCCAGCAGCTTGGGGAACAGGCCCGATGAAAAACTGTTTTTT. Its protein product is CASSLGNRPDEKLFF.

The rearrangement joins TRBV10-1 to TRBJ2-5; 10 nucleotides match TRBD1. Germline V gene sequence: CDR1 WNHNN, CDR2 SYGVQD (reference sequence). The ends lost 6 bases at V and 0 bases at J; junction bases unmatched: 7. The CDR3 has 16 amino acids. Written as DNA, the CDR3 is TGCGCCAGCAGCCGGGACAGGGGCGGTAACCAAGAGACCCAGTACTTC. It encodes CASSRDRGGNQETQYF.

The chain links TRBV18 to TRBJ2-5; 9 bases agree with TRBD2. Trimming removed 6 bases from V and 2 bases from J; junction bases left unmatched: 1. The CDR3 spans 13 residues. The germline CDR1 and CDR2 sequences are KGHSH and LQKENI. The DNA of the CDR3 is TGTGCCAGCTCGACTAGCGGACAAGAGACCCAGTACTTC. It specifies CASSTSGQETQYF.

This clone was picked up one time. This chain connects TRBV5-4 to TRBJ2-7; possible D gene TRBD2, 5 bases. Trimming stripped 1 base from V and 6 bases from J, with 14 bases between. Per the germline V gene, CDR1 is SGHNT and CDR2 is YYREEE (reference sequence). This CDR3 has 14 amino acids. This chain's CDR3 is CASSLFGIQVEQYF. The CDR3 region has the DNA TGTGCCAGCAGCTTGTTCGGGATTCAAGTCGAGCAGTACTTC.

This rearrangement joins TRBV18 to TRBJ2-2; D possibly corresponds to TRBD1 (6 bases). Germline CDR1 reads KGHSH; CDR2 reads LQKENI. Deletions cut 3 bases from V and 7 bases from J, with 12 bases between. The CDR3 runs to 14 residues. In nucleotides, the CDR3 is TGTGCCAGCTCACCTCTGGACAGCATCGGGGAGCTGTTTTTT. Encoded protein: CASSPLDSIGELFF.

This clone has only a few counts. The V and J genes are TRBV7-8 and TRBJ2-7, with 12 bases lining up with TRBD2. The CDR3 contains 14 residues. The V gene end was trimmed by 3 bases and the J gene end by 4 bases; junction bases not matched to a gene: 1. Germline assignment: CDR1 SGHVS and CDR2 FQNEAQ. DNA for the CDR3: TGTGCCAGCAGCTTCGGACTAGCGGGGTACGAGCAGTACTTC. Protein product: CASSFGLAGYEQYF. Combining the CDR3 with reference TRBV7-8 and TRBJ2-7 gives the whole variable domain GAGVSQSPRYKVAKRGQDVALRCDPISGHVSLFWYQQALGQGPEFLTYFQNEAQLDKSGLPSDRFFAERPEGSVSTLKIQRTQQEDSAVYLCASSFGLAGYEQYFGPGTRLTVT.

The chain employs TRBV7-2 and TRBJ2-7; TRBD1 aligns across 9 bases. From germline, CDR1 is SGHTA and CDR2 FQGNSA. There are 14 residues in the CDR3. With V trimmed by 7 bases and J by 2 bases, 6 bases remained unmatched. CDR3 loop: CASTPNRGPYEQYF. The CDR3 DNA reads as TGTGCCAGCACCCCCAACAGGGGGCCCTACGAGCAGTACTTC.

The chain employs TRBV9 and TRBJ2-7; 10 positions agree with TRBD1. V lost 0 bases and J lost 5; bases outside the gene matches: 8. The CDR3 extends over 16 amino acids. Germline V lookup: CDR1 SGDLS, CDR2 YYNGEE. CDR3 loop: CASSVDGGTGVHEQYF. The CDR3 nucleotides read TGTGCCAGCAGCGTAGATGGCGGGACAGGGGTCCACGAGCAGTACTTC.

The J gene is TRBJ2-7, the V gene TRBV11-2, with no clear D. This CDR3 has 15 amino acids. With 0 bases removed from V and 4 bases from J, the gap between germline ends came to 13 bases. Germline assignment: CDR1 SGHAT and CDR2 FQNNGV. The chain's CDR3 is CASSLDESYSYEQYF. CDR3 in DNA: TGTGCCAGCAGCTTAGATGAAAGCTACTCATACGAGCAGTACTTC. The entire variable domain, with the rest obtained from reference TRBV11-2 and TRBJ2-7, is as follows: EAGVAQSPRYKIIEKRQSVAFWCNPISGHATLYWYQQILGQGPKLLIQFQNNGVVDDSQLPKDRFSAERLKGVDSTLKIQPAKLEDSAVYLCASSLDESYSYEQYFGPGTRLTVT.

The CDR3 is CASSPRGGRVFEQYF. CDR3 coding DNA: TGTGCCAGCAGTCCCCGCGGGGGGAGGGTGTTCGAGCAGTACTTC. V usage is TRBV5-4 and J usage is TRBJ2-7, with 8 nucleotides matching TRBD2. Germline trimming cut 5 bases from V and 6 bases from J; bases unmatched to any gene: 13. The CDR3 has 15 residues. Germline V gene sequence: CDR1 SGHNT, CDR2 YYREEE (reference sequence).

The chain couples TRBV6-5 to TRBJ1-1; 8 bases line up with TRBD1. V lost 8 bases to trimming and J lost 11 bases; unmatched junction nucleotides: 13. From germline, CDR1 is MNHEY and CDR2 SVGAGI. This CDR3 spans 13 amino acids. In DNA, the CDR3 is TGTGCCAGCGGCTTCCCAGGGGGCGCGGAGGCTTTCTTT. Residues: CASGFPGGAEAFF.

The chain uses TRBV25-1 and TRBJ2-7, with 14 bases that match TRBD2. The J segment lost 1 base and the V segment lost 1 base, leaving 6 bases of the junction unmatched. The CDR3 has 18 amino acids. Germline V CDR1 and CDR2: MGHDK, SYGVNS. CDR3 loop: CASSESGGLAGVSYEQYF. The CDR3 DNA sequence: TGTGCCAGCAGTGAATCGGGGGGACTAGCGGGAGTGTCCTACGAGCAGTACTTC.

CDR3 DNA: TGTGCCAGCAGCTTAGGGGGACAGAACACTGAAGCTTTCTTT. Protein product: CASSLGGQNTEAFF. This chain links TRBV11-1 with TRBJ1-1, with a tentative D call TRBD1 (6 bases). V dropped 1 base and J dropped 1 base, with 7 bases sitting between them. This CDR3 has 14 residues. Germline V gene lookup returns CDR1 SGHAT and CDR2 FQDESV (reference sequence).

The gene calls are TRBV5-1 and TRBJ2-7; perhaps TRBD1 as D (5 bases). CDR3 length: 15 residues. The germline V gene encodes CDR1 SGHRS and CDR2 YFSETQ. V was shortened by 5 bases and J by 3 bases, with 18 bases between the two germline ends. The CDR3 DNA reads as TGCGCCAGCAGTTCGTCAGGGTCCACATTCTACGAGCAGTACTTC. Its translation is CASSSSGSTFYEQYF.

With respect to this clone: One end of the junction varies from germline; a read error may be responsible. Written as DNA, the CDR3 is TGTGCTAGCAGCCCATACAGGTCCACCGGGGAGCTGTTTTTT. It translates to CASSPYRSTGELFF. The chain combines TRBV7-7 with TRBJ2-2; D possibly corresponds to TRBD1 (5 bases). Germline values: CDR1 SSHAT, CDR2 FNYEAQ (reference sequence). The CDR3 totals 14 residues.

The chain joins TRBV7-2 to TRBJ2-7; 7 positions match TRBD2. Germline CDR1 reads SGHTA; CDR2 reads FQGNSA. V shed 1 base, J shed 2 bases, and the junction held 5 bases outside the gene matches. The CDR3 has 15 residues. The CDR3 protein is CASSLVAAGTYEQYF. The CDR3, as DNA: TGTGCCAGCAGCTTAGTGGCAGCGGGGACCTACGAGCAGTACTTC.

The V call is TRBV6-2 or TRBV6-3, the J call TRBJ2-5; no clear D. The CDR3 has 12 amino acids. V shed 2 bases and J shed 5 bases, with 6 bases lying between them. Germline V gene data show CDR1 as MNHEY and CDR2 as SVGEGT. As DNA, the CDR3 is TGTGCCAGCAGTTACCCGGTGGAGACCCAGTACTTC. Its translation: CASSYPVETQYF.